This T cell receptor beta chain originates from a study of T-cell memory formation after mild COVID-19. A 5'RACE reaction primed in the constant segment made cDNA libraries of TCR alpha and TCR beta, and these carried sample barcodes and UMIs. One entry per CDR3 protein, called by TCRdb with MiXCR from the 5' RACE reads. The sample consists of about 320,000 distinct CDR3 sequences, 14% of them appearing once. The germline V gene has CDR1 MNHNS and CDR2 SASEGT. Trimming shortened V by 3 bases and J by 10 bases, and 15 bases separated the two germline ends. The CDR3 is 14 amino acids. The sequencing sample was made of PBMCs or a T cell subset sorted from them (not recorded which). The TCR comes from a man younger than 35 who had mild COVID-19 (a few samples of this study predate the infection). Cell type and time point are not known. V and J are TRBV6-1 and TRBJ2-2; D uncertain. DNA of the CDR3: TGTGCCAGCAGTGACCCCCGGGCAAAGATGGAGCTGTTTTTT. Translated, it gives CASSDPRAKMELFF.